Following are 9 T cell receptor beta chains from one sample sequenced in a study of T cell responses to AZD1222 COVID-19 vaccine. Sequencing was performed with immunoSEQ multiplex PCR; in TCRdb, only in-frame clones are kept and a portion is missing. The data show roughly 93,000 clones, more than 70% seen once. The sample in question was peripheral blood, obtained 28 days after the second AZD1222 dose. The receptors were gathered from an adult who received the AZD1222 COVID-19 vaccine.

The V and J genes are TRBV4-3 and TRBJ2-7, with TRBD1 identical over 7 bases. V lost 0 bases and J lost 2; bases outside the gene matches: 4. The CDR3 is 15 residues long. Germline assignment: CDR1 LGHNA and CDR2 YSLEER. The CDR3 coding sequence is TGCGCCAGCAGCCAAGAAGAGGGACAGACCTACGAGCAGTACTTC. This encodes CASSQEEGQTYEQYF.

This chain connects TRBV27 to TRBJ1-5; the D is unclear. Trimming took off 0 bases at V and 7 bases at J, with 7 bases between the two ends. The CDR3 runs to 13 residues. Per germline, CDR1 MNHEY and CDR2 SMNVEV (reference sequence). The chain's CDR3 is CASSLSFSQPQHF. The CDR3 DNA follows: TGTGCCAGCAGTTTATCCTTCAGCCAGCCCCAGCATTTT.

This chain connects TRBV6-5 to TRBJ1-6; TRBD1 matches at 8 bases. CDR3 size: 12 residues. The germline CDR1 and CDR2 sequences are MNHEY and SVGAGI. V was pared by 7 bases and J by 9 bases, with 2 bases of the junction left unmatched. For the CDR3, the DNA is TGTGCCAGCACCCAGGGGGCTTCACCCCTCCACTTT. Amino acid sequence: CASTQGASPLHF.

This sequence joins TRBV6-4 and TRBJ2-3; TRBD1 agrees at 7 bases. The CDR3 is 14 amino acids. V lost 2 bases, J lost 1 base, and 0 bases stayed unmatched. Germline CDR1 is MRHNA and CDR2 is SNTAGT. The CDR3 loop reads CASSDGQGTDTQYF. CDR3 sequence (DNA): TGTGCCAGCAGTGACGGACAGGGCACAGATACGCAGTATTTT.

The CDR3 nucleotides read TGTGCCAGTAGTATAGCCCCCAAACCGGGAGATACGCAGTATTTT. Residues: CASSIAPKPGDTQYF. This rearrangement joins TRBV19 to TRBJ2-3, with D hard to call. The V and J ends lost 1 base and 5 bases respectively, with 13 bases between them. The germline V gene encodes CDR1 LNHDA and CDR2 SQIVND (reference sequence). The CDR3 sequence is 15 residues long.

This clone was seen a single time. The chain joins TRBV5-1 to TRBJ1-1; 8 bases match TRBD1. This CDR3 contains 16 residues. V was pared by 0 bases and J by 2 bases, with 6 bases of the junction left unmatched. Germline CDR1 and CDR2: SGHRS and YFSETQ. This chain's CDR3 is CASSLGGTGGNTEAFF. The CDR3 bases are TGCGCCAGCAGCTTGGGAGGCACAGGGGGAAACACTGAAGCTTTCTTT.

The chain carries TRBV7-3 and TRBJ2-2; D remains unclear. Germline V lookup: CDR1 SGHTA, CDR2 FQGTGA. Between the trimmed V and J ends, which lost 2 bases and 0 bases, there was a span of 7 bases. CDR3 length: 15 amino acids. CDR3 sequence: CASSLGTSNTGELFF. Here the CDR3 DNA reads TGTGCCAGCAGCTTAGGCACTTCGAACACCGGGGAGCTGTTTTTT.

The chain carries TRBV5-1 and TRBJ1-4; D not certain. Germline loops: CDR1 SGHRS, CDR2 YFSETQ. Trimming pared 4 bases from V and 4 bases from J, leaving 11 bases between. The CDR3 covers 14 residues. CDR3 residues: CASSLGPGNEKLFF. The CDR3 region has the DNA TGCGCCAGCAGCCTGGGCCCTGGTAATGAAAAACTGTTTTTT.

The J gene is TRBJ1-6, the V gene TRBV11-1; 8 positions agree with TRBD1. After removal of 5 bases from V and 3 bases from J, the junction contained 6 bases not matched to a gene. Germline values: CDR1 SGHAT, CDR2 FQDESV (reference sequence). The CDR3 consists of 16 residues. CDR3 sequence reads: CASSLRTGIYNSPLHF. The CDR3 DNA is TGTGCCAGCAGCCTCCGGACAGGGATCTATAATTCACCCCTCCACTTT.